This T cell receptor beta chain was profiled in a study of blood T cell repertoires in COVID-19. The overall study: Sites in the United States, Italy and Spain provided acute and convalescent COVID-19 samples. T cells, B-cell-depleted T cells, or PBMCs supplied cDNA or gDNA.

V was clipped by 5 bases and J by 2 bases; unmatched bases: 0. The CDR3 sequence is 12 residues long. In germline, CDR1 is MDHEN, CDR2 SYDVKM. How the authors handled the data: Using reference gene primer amplification, nucleated cell counts were estimated. Clones were sequenced by immunoSEQ multiplex PCR, and TCRdb holds only the in-frame ones, with some missing. V and J calls and clone size are copied from that table; D and trimming were computed from the DNA. The sample shows under 150,000 clones, around 91% of them seen only once. This chain links TRBV28 with TRBJ2-7, with 7 nucleotides matching TRBD1. The sequence derives from a woman aged 60-70 years with active COVID-19. Sequenced sample: peripheral blood. CDR3 region: CASSQGAYEQYF. DNA for the CDR3: TGTGCCAGCAGTCAGGGGGCCTACGAGCAGTACTTC. Using reference TRBV28 and TRBJ2-7 for the parts outside the CDR3, the full variable domain is DVKVTQSSRYLVKRTGEKVFLECVQDMDHENMFWYRQDPGLGLRLIYFSYDVKMKEKGDIPEGYSVSREKKERFSLILESASTNQTSMYLCASSQGAYEQYFGPGTRLTVT.